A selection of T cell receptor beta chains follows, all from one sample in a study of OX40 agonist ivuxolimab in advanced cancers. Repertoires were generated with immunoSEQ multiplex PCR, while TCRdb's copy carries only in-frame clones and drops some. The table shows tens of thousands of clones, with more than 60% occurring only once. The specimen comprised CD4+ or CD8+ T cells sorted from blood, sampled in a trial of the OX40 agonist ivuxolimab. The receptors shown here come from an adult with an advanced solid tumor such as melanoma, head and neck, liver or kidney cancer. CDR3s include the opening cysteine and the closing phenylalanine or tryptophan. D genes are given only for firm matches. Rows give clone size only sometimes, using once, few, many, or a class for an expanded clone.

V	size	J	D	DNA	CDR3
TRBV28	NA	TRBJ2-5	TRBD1	TGTGCCAGCAGTTTTTACAGGACAGGGAAACAAGAGACCCAGTACTTC	CASSFYRTGKQETQYF
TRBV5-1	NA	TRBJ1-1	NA	TGCGCCAGCAGCCAGCTCCGTGGCAGGCTGGGTACTGAAGCTTTCTTT	CASSQLRGRLGTEAFF
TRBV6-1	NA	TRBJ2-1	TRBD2	TGTGCCAGCAGTCCTTCGACTAGCGGGAGGAATGAGCAGTTCTTC	CASSPSTSGRNEQFF
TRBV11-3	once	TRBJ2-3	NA	TGTGCCAGCAGCCTTACCGGGAACACAGATACGCAGTATTTT	CASSLTGNTDTQYF
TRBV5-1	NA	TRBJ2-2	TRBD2	TGCGCCAGCAGCTCGACTAGCTGGGGCACCGGGGAGCTGTTTTTT	CASSSTSWGTGELFF
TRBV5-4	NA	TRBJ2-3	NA	TGTGCCAGCAGAGAAGGGGTGGCCCGCACAGATACGCAGTATTTT	CASREGVARTDTQYF
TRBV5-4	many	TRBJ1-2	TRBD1	TGTGCCAGCAGCGTGGGACAGTCGGATGGCTACACCTTC	CASSVGQSDGYTF
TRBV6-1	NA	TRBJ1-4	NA	TGTGCCAGCAGTGTGTTAGGGGGTAATGAAAAACTGTTTTTT	CASSVLGGNEKLFF
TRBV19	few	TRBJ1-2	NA	TGTGCCAGTAGTCCTACTACAGGTGCCGAGGGCTACACCTTC	CASSPTTGAEGYTF
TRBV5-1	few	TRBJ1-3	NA	TGCGCCAGCAGCTCGAGGGCCGGAAACACCATATATTTT	CASSSRAGNTIYF
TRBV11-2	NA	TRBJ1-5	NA	TGTGCCAGCAGCTTAAACTACAATCAGCCCCAGCATTTT	CASSLNYNQPQHF
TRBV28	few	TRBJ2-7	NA	TGTGCCAGCAGTTCGGGCGGGGTCCTCTCCTACGAGCAGTACTTC	CASSSGGVLSYEQYF
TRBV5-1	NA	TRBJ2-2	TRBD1	TGCGCCAGCAGCCGATCCGGGACAGGGGATTTAGACGGGGAGCTGTTTTTT	CASSRSGTGDLDGELFF
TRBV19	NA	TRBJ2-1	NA	TGTGCCAGTAGTTTACAGGGCCATGAGCAGTTCTTC	CASSLQGHEQFF
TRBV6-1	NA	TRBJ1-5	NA	TGTGCCAGCAGTGACGGGTTTCAGCCCCAGCATTTT	CASSDGFQPQHF